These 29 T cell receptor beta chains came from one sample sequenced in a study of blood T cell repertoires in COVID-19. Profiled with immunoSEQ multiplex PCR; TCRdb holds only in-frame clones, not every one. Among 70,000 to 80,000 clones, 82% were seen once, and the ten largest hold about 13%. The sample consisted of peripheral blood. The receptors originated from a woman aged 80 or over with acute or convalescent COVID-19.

In nucleotides, the CDR3 is TGTGCCAGCAGCTCCCCATTAGCGGGAGGGCCCGCCGGGGAGCTGTTTTTT. This encodes CASSSPLAGGPAGELFF. This chain links TRBV7-2 with TRBJ2-2, with 11 bases identical to TRBD2. This CDR3 contains 17 residues. CDR1 SGHTA and CDR2 FQGNSA come from the germline V gene. After removal of 4 bases from V and 6 bases from J, the junction contained 10 bases not matched to a gene.

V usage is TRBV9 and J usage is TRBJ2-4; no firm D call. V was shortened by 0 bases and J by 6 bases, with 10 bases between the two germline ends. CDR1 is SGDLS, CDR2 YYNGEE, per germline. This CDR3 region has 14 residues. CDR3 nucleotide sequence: TGTGCCAGCAGCGTAGGGGTTAGCATAAACATTCAGTACTTC. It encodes CASSVGVSINIQYF.

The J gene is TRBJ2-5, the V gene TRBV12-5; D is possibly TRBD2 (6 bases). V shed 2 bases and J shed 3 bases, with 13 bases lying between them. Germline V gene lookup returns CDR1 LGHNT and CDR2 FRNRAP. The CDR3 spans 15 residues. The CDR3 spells CASGLPRLVEETQYF. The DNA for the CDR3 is TGTGCTAGTGGTTTGCCCCGACTAGTAGAAGAGACCCAGTACTTC.

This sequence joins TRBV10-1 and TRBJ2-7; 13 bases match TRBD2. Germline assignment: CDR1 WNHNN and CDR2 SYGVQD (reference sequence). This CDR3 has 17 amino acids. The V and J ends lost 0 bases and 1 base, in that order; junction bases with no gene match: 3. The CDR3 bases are TGCGCCAGCAGTGAGTCACGGACTAGCGGGAGTTCCTACGAGCAGTACTTC. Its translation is CASSESRTSGSSYEQYF.

The CDR3 protein is CASSQILTGQGDEQYF. The CDR3 DNA is TGCGCCAGCAGCCAGATCTTAACAGGGCAAGGTGACGAGCAGTACTTC. V gene TRBV4-3 combines with J gene TRBJ2-7; weak D call: TRBD1 (6 bases). Trimming stripped 3 bases from V and 5 bases from J, with 20 bases between. Germline V gene lookup returns CDR1 LGHNA and CDR2 YSLEER. This CDR3 has 16 amino acids.

This CDR3 is CASSPLAGDQETQYF. The CDR3 DNA reads TGTGCCAGCTCACCCTTAGCGGGAGACCAAGAGACCCAGTACTTC. The genes are TRBV18 and TRBJ2-5, with 9 nucleotides matching TRBD2. J gave up 0 bases and V 3 bases, and 2 bases lay outside the gene matches. The CDR3 loop spans 15 amino acids. Germline assignment: CDR1 KGHSH and CDR2 LQKENI.

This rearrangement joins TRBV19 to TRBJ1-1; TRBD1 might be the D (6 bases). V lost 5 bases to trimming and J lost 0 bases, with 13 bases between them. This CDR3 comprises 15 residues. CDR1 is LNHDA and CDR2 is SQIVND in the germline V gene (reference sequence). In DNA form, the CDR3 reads TGTGCCAGTAGTTTCGGGACACAAATGAACACTGAAGCTTTCTTT. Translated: CASSFGTQMNTEAFF.

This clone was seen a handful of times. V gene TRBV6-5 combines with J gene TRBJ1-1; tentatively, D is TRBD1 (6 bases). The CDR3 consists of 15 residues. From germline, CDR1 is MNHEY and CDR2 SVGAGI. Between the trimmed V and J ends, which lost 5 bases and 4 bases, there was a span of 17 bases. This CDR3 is CASSQSARGSTEAFF. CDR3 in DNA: TGTGCCAGCAGTCAGTCGGCCAGGGGATCCACTGAAGCTTTCTTT.

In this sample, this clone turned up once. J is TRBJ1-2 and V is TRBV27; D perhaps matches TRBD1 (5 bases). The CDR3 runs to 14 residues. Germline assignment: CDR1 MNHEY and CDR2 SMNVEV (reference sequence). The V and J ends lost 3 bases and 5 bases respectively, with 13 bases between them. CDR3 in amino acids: CASSLYRDSYGYTF. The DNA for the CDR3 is TGTGCCAGCAGTTTGTACCGGGACTCTTATGGCTACACCTTC.

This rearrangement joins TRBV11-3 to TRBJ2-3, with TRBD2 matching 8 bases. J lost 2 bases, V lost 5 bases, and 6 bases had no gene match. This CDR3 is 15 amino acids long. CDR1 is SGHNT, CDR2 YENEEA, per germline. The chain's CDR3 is CASSTGLAFTDTQYF. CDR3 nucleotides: TGTGCCAGCAGCACAGGACTAGCTTTCACAGATACGCAGTATTTT.

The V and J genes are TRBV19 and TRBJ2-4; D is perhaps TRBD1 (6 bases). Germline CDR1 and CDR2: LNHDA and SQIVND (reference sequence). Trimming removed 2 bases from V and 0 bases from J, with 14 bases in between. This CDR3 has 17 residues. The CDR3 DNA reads TGTGCCAGTAGTATACTCTTTGAACAGGGAGCCAAAAACATTCAGTACTTC. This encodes CASSILFEQGAKNIQYF. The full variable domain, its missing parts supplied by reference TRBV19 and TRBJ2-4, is DGGITQSPKYLFRKEGQNVTLSCEQNLNHDAMYWYRQDPGQGLRLIYYSQIVNDFQKGDIAEGYSVSREKKESFPLTVTSAQKNPTAFYLCASSILFEQGAKNIQYFGAGTRLSVL.

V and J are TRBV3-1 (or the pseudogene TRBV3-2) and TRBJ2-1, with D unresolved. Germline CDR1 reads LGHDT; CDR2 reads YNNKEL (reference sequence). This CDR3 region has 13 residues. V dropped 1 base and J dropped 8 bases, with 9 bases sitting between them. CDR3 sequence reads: CASSQVLKDEQFF. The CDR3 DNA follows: TGTGCCAGCAGCCAAGTACTAAAGGATGAGCAGTTCTTC.

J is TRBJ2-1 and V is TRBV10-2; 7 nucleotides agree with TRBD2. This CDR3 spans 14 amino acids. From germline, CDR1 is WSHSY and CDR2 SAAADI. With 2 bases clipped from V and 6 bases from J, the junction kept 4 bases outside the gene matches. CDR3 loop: CASSEGGGINEQFF. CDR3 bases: TGCGCCAGCAGTGAGGGGGGAGGGATCAATGAGCAGTTCTTC.

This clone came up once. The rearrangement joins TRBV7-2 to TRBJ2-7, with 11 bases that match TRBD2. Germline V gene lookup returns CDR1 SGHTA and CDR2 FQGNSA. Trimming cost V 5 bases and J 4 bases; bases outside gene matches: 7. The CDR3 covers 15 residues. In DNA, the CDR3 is TGTGCCAGCAGCCCGGGGACTAGCGGAGGATACGAGCAGTACTTC. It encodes CASSPGTSGGYEQYF.

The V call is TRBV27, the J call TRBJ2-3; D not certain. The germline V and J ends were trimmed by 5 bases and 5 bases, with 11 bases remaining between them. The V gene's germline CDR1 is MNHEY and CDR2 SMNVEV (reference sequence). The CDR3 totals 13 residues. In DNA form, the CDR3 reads TGTGCCAGCAGTCCTCCCTATCGAGATACGCAGTATTTT. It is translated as CASSPPYRDTQYF.

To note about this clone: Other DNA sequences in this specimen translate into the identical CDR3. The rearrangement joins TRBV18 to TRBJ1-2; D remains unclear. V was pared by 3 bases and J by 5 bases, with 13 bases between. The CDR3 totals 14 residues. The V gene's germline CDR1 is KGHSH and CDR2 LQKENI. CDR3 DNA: TGTGCCAGCTCACCCGATGGGGAGGTTTATGGCTACACCTTC. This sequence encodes CASSPDGEVYGYTF.

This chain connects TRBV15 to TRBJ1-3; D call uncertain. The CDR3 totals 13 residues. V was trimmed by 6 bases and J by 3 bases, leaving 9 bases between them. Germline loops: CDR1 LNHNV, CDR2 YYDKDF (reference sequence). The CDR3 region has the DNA TGTGCCACCAGGGAGGGAGGTGGAAACACCATATATTTT. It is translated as CATREGGGNTIYF. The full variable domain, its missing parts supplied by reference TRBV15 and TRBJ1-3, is DAMVIQNPRYQVTQFGKPVTLSCSQTLNHNVMYWYQQKSSQAPKLLFHYYDKDFNNEADTPDNFQSRRPNTSFCFLDIRSPGLGDTAMYLCATREGGGNTIYFGEGSWLTVV.

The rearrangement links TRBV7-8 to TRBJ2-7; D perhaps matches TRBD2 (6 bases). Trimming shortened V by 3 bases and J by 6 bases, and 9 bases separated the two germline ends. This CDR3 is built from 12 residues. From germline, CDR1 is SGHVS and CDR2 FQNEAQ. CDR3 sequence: CASSFGGGEQYF. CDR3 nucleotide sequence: TGTGCCAGCAGCTTCGGGGGTGGCGAGCAGTACTTC.

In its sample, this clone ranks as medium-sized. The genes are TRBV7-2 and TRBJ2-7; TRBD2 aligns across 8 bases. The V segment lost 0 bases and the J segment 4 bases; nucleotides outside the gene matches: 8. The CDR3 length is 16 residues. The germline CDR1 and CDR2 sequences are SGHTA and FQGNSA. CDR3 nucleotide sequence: TGTGCCAGCAGCTTAGCGCAATCTAGCGGGTTATACGAGCAGTACTTC. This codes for CASSLAQSSGLYEQYF.

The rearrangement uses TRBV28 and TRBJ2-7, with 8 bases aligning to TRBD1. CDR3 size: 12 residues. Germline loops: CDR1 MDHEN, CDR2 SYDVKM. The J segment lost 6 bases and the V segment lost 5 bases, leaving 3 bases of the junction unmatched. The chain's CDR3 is CASSTRGREQYF. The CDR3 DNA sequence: TGTGCCAGCAGTACCAGGGGGCGCGAGCAGTACTTC. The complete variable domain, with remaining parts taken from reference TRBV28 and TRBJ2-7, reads DVKVTQSSRYLVKRTGEKVFLECVQDMDHENMFWYRQDPGLGLRLIYFSYDVKMKEKGDIPEGYSVSREKKERFSLILESASTNQTSMYLCASSTRGREQYFGPGTRLTVT.

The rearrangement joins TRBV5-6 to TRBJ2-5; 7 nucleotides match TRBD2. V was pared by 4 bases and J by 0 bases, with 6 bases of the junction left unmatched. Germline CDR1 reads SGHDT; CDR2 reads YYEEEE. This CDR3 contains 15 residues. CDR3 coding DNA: TGTGCCAGCAGCGGAACGGGGACTAACCAAGAGACCCAGTACTTC. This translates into CASSGTGTNQETQYF.

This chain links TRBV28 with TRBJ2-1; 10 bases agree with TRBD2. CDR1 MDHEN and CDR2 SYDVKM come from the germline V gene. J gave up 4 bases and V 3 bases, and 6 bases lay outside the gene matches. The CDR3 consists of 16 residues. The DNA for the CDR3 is TGTGCCAGCAGTTTTGGGCTAGCGGGAGTATACAATGAGCAGTTCTTC. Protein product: CASSFGLAGVYNEQFF.

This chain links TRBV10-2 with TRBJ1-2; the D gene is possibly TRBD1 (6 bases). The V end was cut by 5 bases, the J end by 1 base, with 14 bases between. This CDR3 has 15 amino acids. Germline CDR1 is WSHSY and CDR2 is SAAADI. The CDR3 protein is CASSQSTGINYGYTF. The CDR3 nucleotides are TGCGCCAGCAGTCAATCCACAGGGATTAACTATGGCTACACCTTC.

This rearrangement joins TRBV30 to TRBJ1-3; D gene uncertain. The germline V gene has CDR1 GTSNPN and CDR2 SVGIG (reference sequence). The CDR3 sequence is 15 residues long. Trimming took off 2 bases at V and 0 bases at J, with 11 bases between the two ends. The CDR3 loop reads CAWSPPTASGNTIYF. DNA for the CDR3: TGTGCCTGGAGTCCACCAACAGCCTCTGGAAACACCATATATTTT.

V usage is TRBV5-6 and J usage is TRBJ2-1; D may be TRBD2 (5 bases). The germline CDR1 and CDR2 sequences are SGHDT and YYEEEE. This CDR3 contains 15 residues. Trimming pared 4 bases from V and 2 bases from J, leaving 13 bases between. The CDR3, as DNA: TGTGCCAGCAGCGAGACTATTGGGACCTACAATGAGCAGTTCTTC. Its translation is CASSETIGTYNEQFF.

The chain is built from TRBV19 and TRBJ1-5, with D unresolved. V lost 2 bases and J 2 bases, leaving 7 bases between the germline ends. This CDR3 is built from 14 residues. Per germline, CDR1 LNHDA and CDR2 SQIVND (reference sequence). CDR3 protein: CASSIRSRNQPQHF. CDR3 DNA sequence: TGTGCCAGTAGTATAAGGAGTCGCAATCAGCCCCAGCATTTT.

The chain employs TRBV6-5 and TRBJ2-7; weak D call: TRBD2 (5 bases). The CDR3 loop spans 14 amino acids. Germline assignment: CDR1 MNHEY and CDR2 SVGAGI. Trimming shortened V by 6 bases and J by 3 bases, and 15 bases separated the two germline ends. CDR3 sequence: CASSGIKLFYEQYF. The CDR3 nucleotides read TGTGCCAGCAGCGGGATCAAACTTTTCTACGAGCAGTACTTC.

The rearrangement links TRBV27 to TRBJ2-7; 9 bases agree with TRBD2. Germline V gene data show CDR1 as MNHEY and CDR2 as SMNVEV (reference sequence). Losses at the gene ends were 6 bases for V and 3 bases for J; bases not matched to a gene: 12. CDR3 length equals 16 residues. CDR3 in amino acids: CASSRRLAATIYEQYF. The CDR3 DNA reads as TGTGCCAGCAGCCGTAGACTAGCGGCTACCATCTACGAGCAGTACTTC.

The CDR3 coding sequence is TGTGCCAGCAGCTTAGGGCTAGCATCCTACAATGAGCAGTTCTTC. Encoded protein: CASSLGLASYNEQFF. The chain employs TRBV7-2 and TRBJ2-1, with D possibly being TRBD2 (5 bases). In germline, CDR1 is SGHTA, CDR2 FQGNSA. Trimming shortened V by 1 base and J by 1 base, and 8 bases separated the two germline ends. The CDR3 consists of 15 residues.